These 32 T cell receptor beta chains originate from one sample sequenced in a study of T cell responses to AZD1222 COVID-19 vaccine. Sequencing used immunoSEQ multiplex PCR; TCRdb keeps in-frame clones, though not all of them. This table holds approximately 200,000 clones, around 94% found once. Material: peripheral blood, obtained 28 days after the second dose of the MenACWY control vaccine. These receptors were collected from an adult who received the MenACWY meningococcal vaccine as a control.

The chain combines TRBV6-5 with TRBJ1-4; D remains ambiguous. V lost 8 bases, J lost 5 bases, and 12 bases lay in between. CDR3 length: 13 amino acids. Germline V lookup: CDR1 MNHEY, CDR2 SVGAGI. This CDR3 reads CASRRSGNEKLFF. The DNA of the CDR3 is TGTGCCAGCCGGCGGTCGGGGAATGAAAAACTGTTTTTT.

J is TRBJ2-4 and V is TRBV7-9, with D perhaps given as TRBD1 or TRBD2 (5 bases each). CDR3 size: 14 residues. The germline V and J ends were trimmed by 5 bases and 0 bases, with 8 bases remaining between them. The germline CDR1 and CDR2 sequences are SEHNR and FQNEAQ (reference sequence). DNA for the CDR3: TGTGCCAGCAGCACAGGACTAGCCAAAAACATTCAGTACTTC. Protein: CASSTGLAKNIQYF.

This chain uses TRBV5-4 with TRBJ2-5, with a weak D call TRBD1 (6 bases). The CDR3 is made up of 15 amino acids. The V end was cut by 4 bases, the J end by 1 base, with 14 bases between. The germline gives CDR1 SGHNT, CDR2 YYREEE (reference sequence). CDR3 sequence (DNA): TGTGCCAGCAGCGGAGAGACAGGATTCCAAGAGACCCAGTACTTC. It specifies CASSGETGFQETQYF.

This sequence joins TRBV6-4 and TRBJ2-1; TRBD1 aligns across 7 bases. Germline V CDR1 and CDR2: MRHNA, SNTAGT. This CDR3 comprises 16 residues. V was clipped by 3 bases and J by 3 bases; unmatched bases: 8. The CDR3 sequence is CASSELGGRDYNEQFF. In nucleotides, the CDR3 is TGTGCCAGCAGTGAATTAGGGGGCCGGGACTACAATGAGCAGTTCTTC.

This chain joins TRBV29-1 and TRBJ1-4; D gene uncertain. CDR3 length: 11 amino acids. The germline V gene has CDR1 SQVTM and CDR2 ANQGSEA. V lost 5 bases to trimming and J lost 6 bases, with 7 bases between them. The CDR3 DNA is TGCAGCGTTCGCCGGGATGAAAAACTGTTTTTT. It is translated as CSVRRDEKLFF.

The rearrangement links TRBV7-9 to TRBJ2-1, with 8 nucleotides matching TRBD2. Germline-derived CDR1 and CDR2 are SEHNR and FQNEAQ (reference sequence). With 4 bases clipped from V and 2 bases from J, the junction kept 7 bases outside the gene matches. The CDR3 is made up of 16 amino acids. The DNA for the CDR3 is TGTGCCAGCAGCTCGGGGCGGGAGGCACCCTACAATGAGCAGTTCTTC. It yields the protein CASSSGREAPYNEQFF.

The chain carries TRBV30 and TRBJ2-6; D gene ambiguous. The CDR3 has 15 residues. The germline gives CDR1 GTSNPN, CDR2 SVGIG (reference sequence). V shed 4 bases and J shed 0 bases, with 10 bases lying between them. Written as DNA, the CDR3 is TGTGCCTGGACTTACCTAAGCTCTGGGGCCAACGTCCTGACTTTC. Translating it yields CAWTYLSSGANVLTF. Supplemented by reference TRBV30 and TRBJ2-6, the full variable domain reads SQTIHQWPATLVQPVGSPLSLECTVEGTSNPNLYWYRQAAGRGLQLLFYSVGIGQISSEVPQNLSASRPQDRQFILSSKKLLLSDSGFYLCAWTYLSSGANVLTFGAGSRLTVL.

The chain carries TRBV28 and TRBJ1-2, with D possibly being TRBD1 (6 bases). CDR1 is MDHEN and CDR2 is SYDVKM in the germline V gene. Trimming stripped 6 bases from V and 8 bases from J, with 19 bases between. The CDR3 totals 14 residues. The DNA for the CDR3 is TGTGCCAGCAGCCGCCTTGACAGGTCAGGAGGCTACACCTTC. It translates to CASSRLDRSGGYTF.

The rearrangement uses TRBV10-3 and TRBJ1-2, with TRBD1 identical over 7 bases. The CDR3 is 15 amino acids. V gave up 6 bases and J gave up 1 base; unmatched junction bases: 8. Looked up from germline, CDR1 is ENHRY and CDR2 is SYGVKD. The CDR3 region has the DNA TGTGCCATCAGGGGGGGGGACAGTGTTAACTATGGCTACACCTTC. Translating it yields CAIRGGDSVNYGYTF.

This rearrangement joins TRBV29-1 to TRBJ1-2; tentatively, D is TRBD1 (5 bases). Between the trimmed V and J ends, which lost 3 bases and 8 bases, there was a span of 13 bases. The CDR3 is 12 residues long. Germline V gives CDR1 SQVTM, CDR2 ANQGSEA. DNA of the CDR3: TGCAGCGTTGAGGGGGTGCCTGAGGGCTACACCTTC. This encodes CSVEGVPEGYTF. Full variable domain (remainder filled in from reference TRBV29-1 and TRBJ1-2): SAVISQKPSRDICQRGTSLTIQCQVDSQVTMMFWYRQQPGQSLTLIATANQGSEATYESGFVIDKFPISRPNLTFSTLTVSNMSPEDSSIYLCSVEGVPEGYTFGSGTRLTVV.

V is TRBV9 and J is TRBJ1-1; D is unclear. The V end lost 0 bases, the J end lost 0 bases, and 9 bases lay between the germline ends. The CDR3 totals 15 residues. Per the germline V gene, CDR1 is SGDLS and CDR2 is YYNGEE. The CDR3 protein is CASSVGHLLNTEAFF. CDR3 bases: TGTGCCAGCAGCGTAGGGCACCTCTTGAACACTGAAGCTTTCTTT. The entire variable domain, with the rest obtained from reference TRBV9 and TRBJ1-1, is as follows: DSGVTQTPKHLITATGQRVTLRCSPRSGDLSVYWYQQSLDQGLQFLIQYYNGEERAKGNILERFSAQQFPDLHSELNLSSLELGDSALYFCASSVGHLLNTEAFFGQGTRLTVV.

The chain uses TRBV27 and TRBJ2-2; 7 bases agree with TRBD1. This CDR3 spans 14 amino acids. Looked up from germline, CDR1 is MNHEY and CDR2 is SMNVEV (reference sequence). V lost 5 bases to trimming and J lost 4 bases; unmatched junction nucleotides: 4. The CDR3 DNA reads TGTGCCAGCAGTCGGGACAGCGGCACCGGGGAGCTGTTTTTT. The encoded protein is CASSRDSGTGELFF.

Only one count was recorded for this clone. This chain uses TRBV2 with TRBJ1-2; no clear D. The germline V gene has CDR1 SNHLY and CDR2 FYNNEI. Trimming stripped 0 bases from V and 8 bases from J, with 13 bases between. The CDR3 has 14 residues. The CDR3 sequence: CASSEARGPRGYTF. The CDR3 DNA is TGTGCCAGCAGTGAAGCGCGTGGGCCGAGGGGCTACACCTTC. Supplemented by reference TRBV2 and TRBJ1-2, the full variable domain reads EPEVTQTPSHQVTQMGQEVILRCVPISNHLYFYWYRQILGQKVEFLVSFYNNEISEKSEIFDDQFSVERPDGSNFTLKIRSTKLEDSAMYFCASSEARGPRGYTFGSGTRLTVV.

This chain joins TRBV5-1 and TRBJ1-1; D unresolved. Germline assignment: CDR1 SGHRS and CDR2 YFSETQ. The V end was cut by 4 bases, the J end by 1 base, with 20 bases between. The CDR3 totals 17 residues. CDR3 DNA: TGCGCCAGCAGCCTCGGCCCGGCAGGACTCTCGAACACTGAAGCTTTCTTT. It is translated as CASSLGPAGLSNTEAFF.

Here the CDR3 reads CASSHPQGQSGNTIYF. As DNA, the CDR3 is TGTGCCAGCAGCCACCCCCAGGGACAATCTGGAAACACCATATATTTT. The chain employs TRBV7-9 and TRBJ1-3; D perhaps matches TRBD1 (6 bases). Germline CDR1 reads SEHNR; CDR2 reads FQNEAQ (reference sequence). This CDR3 spans 16 amino acids. Trimming took 5 bases from V and 1 from J, leaving 15 bases between them.

V usage is TRBV5-1 and J usage is TRBJ2-3, with 10 bases that match TRBD2. V lost 1 base and J lost 2; bases outside the gene matches: 10. Germline V lookup: CDR1 SGHRS, CDR2 YFSETQ. The CDR3 covers 18 residues. The CDR3 loop is CASSLSSGGPRPTDTQYF. The CDR3 bases are TGCGCCAGCAGCTTGTCTAGCGGGGGACCACGTCCCACAGATACGCAGTATTTT.

This clone was found once. This sequence joins TRBV24-1 and TRBJ2-1; 7 bases are shared with TRBD1. Germline CDR1 and CDR2: KGHDR and SFDVKD. J gave up 6 bases and V 4 bases, and 11 bases lay outside the gene matches. The CDR3 spans 16 residues. The CDR3 coding sequence is TGTGCCACCAGTGACCTTAGAGGGGACAGACCCAATGAGCAGTTCTTC. Translating gives CATSDLRGDRPNEQFF.

J is TRBJ1-2 and V is TRBV7-9, with D possibly TRBD1 on 5 matching bases. In germline, CDR1 is SEHNR, CDR2 FQNEAQ (reference sequence). V lost 8 bases and J 8 bases, leaving 18 bases between the germline ends. The CDR3 runs 13 residues. CDR3 DNA: TGTGCCAGCTCACCCTCCTCGGGGGGAGGCTACACCTTC. Protein: CASSPSSGGGYTF.

The CDR3 is CAWSSTGTYGYTF. The CDR3, as DNA: TGTGCCTGGAGTTCTACCGGGACCTATGGCTACACCTTC. The J gene is TRBJ1-2, the V gene TRBV30, with D perhaps TRBD1 (5 bases). Between the trimmed V and J ends, which lost 2 bases and 4 bases, there was a span of 11 bases. In germline, CDR1 is GTSNPN, CDR2 SVGIG (reference sequence). The CDR3 is 13 residues long. Full variable domain (outside the CDR3, taken from reference TRBV30 and TRBJ1-2): SQTIHQWPATLVQPVGSPLSLECTVEGTSNPNLYWYRQAAGRGLQLLFYSVGIGQISSEVPQNLSASRPQDRQFILSSKKLLLSDSGFYLCAWSSTGTYGYTFGSGTRLTVV.

The count of this clone is one. The sample has other DNA sequences that encode this CDR3 too. V usage is TRBV5-1 and J usage is TRBJ2-5; D is perhaps TRBD1 (6 bases). The CDR3 covers 14 residues. V was clipped by 0 bases and J by 2 bases, with 8 bases between them. Germline CDR1 reads SGHRS; CDR2 reads YFSETQ. Here the CDR3 reads CASSLDRVQETQYF. CDR3 coding DNA: TGCGCCAGCAGCTTGGACAGGGTTCAAGAGACCCAGTACTTC.

This rearrangement joins TRBV6-4 to TRBJ2-1, with TRBD1 identical over 7 bases. The V segment lost 4 bases and the J segment 3 bases; nucleotides outside the gene matches: 6. Germline CDR1 is MRHNA and CDR2 is SNTAGT. There are 15 residues in the CDR3. The CDR3 DNA is TGTGCCAGCAGTGCTATCGGGACAGACTACAATGAGCAGTTCTTC. It translates to CASSAIGTDYNEQFF.

The chain uses TRBV7-9 and TRBJ2-5, with 8 bases aligning to TRBD1. The trim removed 3 bases at V and 9 bases at J, leaving 15 bases unmatched. This CDR3 has 16 amino acids. Germline V gene sequence: CDR1 SEHNR, CDR2 FQNEAQ (reference sequence). CDR3 region: CASSLVTGGASWSQYF. The CDR3 DNA follows: TGTGCCAGCAGCTTGGTTACAGGGGGTGCCAGTTGGTCCCAGTACTTC.

V usage is TRBV14 and J usage is TRBJ2-7; 10 nucleotides line up with TRBD2. Germline assignment: CDR1 SGHDN and CDR2 FVKESK. V trimming: 4 bases; J trimming: 3 bases; junction bases outside the gene matches: 3. The length of the CDR3 is 14 residues. The CDR3 DNA is TGTGCCAGCAGCCCTAGCGGGGGCGGCTACGAGCAGTACTTC. This translates into CASSPSGGGYEQYF.

The chain links TRBV3-1 (or the pseudogene TRBV3-2) to TRBJ1-6; D gene uncertain. There are 16 residues in the CDR3. V lost 3 bases and J 6 bases, leaving 15 bases between the germline ends. CDR1 and CDR2 from the germline V gene are LGHDT and YNNKEL (reference sequence). CDR3 sequence: CASSHRLIGGNSPLHF. CDR3 sequence (DNA): TGTGCCAGCAGCCATCGCCTGATAGGCGGTAATTCACCCCTCCACTTT.

The chain is built from TRBV5-1 and TRBJ2-7, with D maybe TRBD1 (7 bases). V was shortened by 0 bases and J by 6 bases, with 19 bases between the two germline ends. The CDR3 is made up of 16 amino acids. In germline, CDR1 is SGHRS, CDR2 YFSETQ. The DNA for the CDR3 is TGCGCCAGCAGCTTGGCCATAGACAGGGCGGGGCTCGAGCAGTACTTC. Protein: CASSLAIDRAGLEQYF. Combining the CDR3 with reference TRBV5-1 and TRBJ2-7 gives the whole variable domain KAGVTQTPRYLIKTRGQQVTLSCSPISGHRSVSWYQQTPGQGLQFLFEYFSETQRNKGNFPGRFSGRQFSNSRSEMNVSTLELGDSALYLCASSLAIDRAGLEQYFGPGTRLTVT.

The rearrangement uses TRBV27 and TRBJ2-5, with TRBD1 matching 9 bases. This CDR3 has 17 amino acids. CDR1 is MNHEY, CDR2 SMNVEV, per germline (reference sequence). The V and J ends lost 5 bases and 5 bases, in that order; junction bases with no gene match: 15. Here the CDR3 reads CASSPTGQGQVFETQYF. The CDR3 DNA sequence: TGTGCCAGCAGTCCGACGGGACAGGGCCAGGTATTCGAGACCCAGTACTTC.

The rearrangement links TRBV3-1 (or the pseudogene TRBV3-2) to TRBJ2-7; D remains ambiguous. This CDR3 has 14 residues. Trimming left V 1 base short and J 3 bases short, with 10 bases between. CDR1 LGHDT and CDR2 YNNKEL come from the germline V gene (reference sequence). CDR3: CASSQGGSLYEQYF. The CDR3 nucleotides read TGTGCCAGCAGCCAAGGTGGTAGCCTCTACGAGCAGTACTTC.

The chain recombines TRBV7-9 with TRBJ1-6; TRBD1 might be the D (5 bases). The CDR3 consists of 14 residues. V lost 2 bases, J lost 9 bases, and 11 bases lay in between. The V gene's germline CDR1 is SEHNR and CDR2 FQNEAQ (reference sequence). DNA of the CDR3: TGTGCCAGCAGCTTAAATGCGGGACTTTCACCCCTCCACTTT. Protein sequence: CASSLNAGLSPLHF.

The V gene is TRBV19, the J gene TRBJ2-1; the D gene is possibly TRBD1 (5 bases). CDR3 length: 16 residues. The germline V and J ends were trimmed by 4 bases and 3 bases, with 16 bases remaining between them. In germline, CDR1 is LNHDA, CDR2 SQIVND (reference sequence). In nucleotides, the CDR3 is TGTGCCAGTAGTACGCCCCTAGGGGAACGCTACAATGAGCAGTTCTTC. As protein: CASSTPLGERYNEQFF.

This chain joins TRBV11-2 and TRBJ2-1; 9 nucleotides line up with TRBD2. Looked up from germline, CDR1 is SGHAT and CDR2 is FQNNGV. This CDR3 comprises 14 residues. Trimming took 5 bases from V and 7 from J; bases not matched to a gene: 6. The CDR3 bases are TGTGCCAGCAGCCCCCCGGGACTAGCAAATGAGCAGTTCTTC. It yields the protein CASSPPGLANEQFF.

V usage is TRBV5-4 and J usage is TRBJ1-4; D not resolved. The germline V gene has CDR1 SGHNT and CDR2 YYREEE (reference sequence). This CDR3 has 15 residues. The V end lost 0 bases, the J end lost 7 bases, and 13 bases lay between the germline ends. Here the CDR3 reads CASSLGRMGSEKLFF. In nucleotides, the CDR3 is TGTGCCAGCAGCTTGGGACGTATGGGAAGTGAAAAACTGTTTTTT.

The chain has TRBV7-2 and TRBJ2-3, with D perhaps matching TRBD1 (5 bases). The CDR3 totals 14 residues. With 1 base removed from V and 2 bases from J, the gap between germline ends came to 7 bases. CDR1 is SGHTA and CDR2 is FQGNSA in the germline V gene. This chain's CDR3 is CASSLVRVTDTQYF. Here the CDR3 DNA reads TGTGCCAGCAGCTTAGTCAGGGTCACAGATACGCAGTATTTT. The full variable domain, its missing parts supplied by reference TRBV7-2 and TRBJ2-3, is GAGVSQSPSNKVTEKGKDVELRCDPISGHTALYWYRQSLGQGLEFLIYFQGNSAPDKSGLPSDRFSAERTGGSVSTLTIQRTQQEDSAVYLCASSLVRVTDTQYFGPGTRLTVL.